These 2 T cell receptor beta chains were sequenced from one sample in a study of T cells expressing NK-cell markers. TCRdb reprocessed the 5' RACE reads, keeping one entry per CDR3 protein, no DNA. Its table records about 140,000 distinct CDR3 sequences. The sample taken for sequencing was blood T cells: a sorted CD56 or NKG2C T cell subset, CD4+ or CD8+ T cells, or bulk PBMC T cells (not recorded which). The origin of the receptors is a young man in good health.

V and J are TRBV6-5 and TRBJ2-5; TCRdb gives TRBD2 as the D gene, but with no DNA this cannot be confirmed. Germline V CDR1 and CDR2: MNHEY, SVGAGI. The CDR3 consists of 16 residues. CDR3: CASSYTLGGFYAVQYF.

The rearrangement uses TRBV7-9 and TRBJ1-1; TCRdb outputs TRBD1, but without DNA this stays unchecked. CDR3 size: 15 residues. CDR1 is SEHNR, CDR2 FQNEAQ, per germline (reference sequence). CDR3 region: CASSLGGQWNTEAFF.